This T cell receptor beta chain was identified during a study of T cells in Graves' hyperthyroidism and ophthalmopathy. Diagnoses were established using clinical symptoms, serum thyroxine and TRAb, thyroid ultrasound and orbital computed tomography. The CDR3 covers 13 residues. V was clipped by 2 bases and J by 8 bases; unmatched bases: 2. CDR1 and CDR2 from the germline V gene are KGHDR and SFDVKD. The source material, RNA transcripts, was used to amplify TCR beta CDR3 regions. The HTBI set primed first-round TCR CDR3 RT-PCR. TCRdb passed the multiplex PCR reads through MiXCR, listing each CDR3 protein once. This sample has 600,000 to 700,000 distinct CDR3 sequences, with roughly 14% found just once. At least ten counts were recorded for this clonotype.

Sequencing was carried out using blood. This clonotype was obtained from a woman between 40 and 50 years old with Graves' ophthalmopathy. V gene TRBV24-1 combines with J gene TRBJ1-1; 9 positions agree with TRBD1. CDR3 residues: CATSDYRGLEAFF. Written as DNA, the CDR3 is TGTGCCACCAGTGATTACAGGGGGCTAGAAGCTTTCTTT.